The 14 T cell receptor beta chains below were found in one sample sequenced in a study of PD-1 blockade in classical Hodgkin lymphoma (TCRdb year 2020). The library was prepared using the immunoSEQ multiplex PCR assay. TCRdb stores this immuneACCESS table with in-frame sequences only. Part of the clones is absent; in the studies checked, under half of the shortfall reflects unresolved V genes, and no reason is known for the rest. The sample profile shows 20,000 to 30,000 clones; 91% of them were found once. The ten largest account for about 0.54% of the sample. The sample's time point, from its label and the paper: newly diagnosed, previously untreated cHL patient sample. CD4+ T cells were purified from thawed PBMCs by magnetic negative selection with a Miltenyi CD4+ T cell isolation kit. Sequencing was carried out using CD4+ T cells from blood. The receptors were sampled from a human donor with classical Hodgkin lymphoma.

The V gene is TRBV19, the J gene TRBJ1-1, with D perhaps TRBD1 (6 bases). Germline V gene data show CDR1 as LNHDA and CDR2 as SQIVND (reference sequence). The V and J ends lost 3 bases and 5 bases respectively, with 13 bases between them. This CDR3 is 14 amino acids long. The CDR3 nucleotides read TGTGCCAGTAGTATCGTCAGGGGAGAGACTGAAGCTTTCTTT. It encodes CASSIVRGETEAFF.

The chain is built from TRBV15 and TRBJ1-2; the D gene is possibly TRBD1 (5 bases). Trimming took 0 bases from V and 6 from J, leaving 8 bases between them. The CDR3 extends over 13 amino acids. CDR1 LNHNV and CDR2 YYDKDF come from the germline V gene (reference sequence). CDR3 in DNA: TGTGCCACCAGCAGAGAGGTGGGGGATGGCTACACCTTC. Amino acids: CATSREVGDGYTF. The whole variable domain, remainder taken from reference TRBV15 and TRBJ1-2, is DAMVIQNPRYQVTQFGKPVTLSCSQTLNHNVMYWYQQKSSQAPKLLFHYYDKDFNNEADTPDNFQSRRPNTSFCFLDIRSPGLGDTAMYLCATSREVGDGYTFGSGTRLTVV.

V usage is TRBV2 and J usage is TRBJ2-3, with TRBD2 matching 9 bases. J gave up 5 bases and V 4 bases, and 13 bases lay outside the gene matches. Germline CDR1 SNHLY, CDR2 FYNNEI. The CDR3 covers 17 residues. The CDR3 is CASSGSTAGGWKDTQYF. For the CDR3, the DNA is TGTGCCAGCAGTGGATCGACAGCGGGGGGTTGGAAAGATACGCAGTATTTT.

This chain joins TRBV29-1 and TRBJ2-7; D may be TRBD1 (7 bases). Germline CDR1 and CDR2: SQVTM and ANQGSEA. Deletions cut 2 bases from V and 7 bases from J, with 15 bases between. The CDR3 has 13 amino acids. CDR3 in amino acids: CSVEKVAGGEQYF. The CDR3 DNA follows: TGCAGCGTTGAAAAAGTGGCAGGGGGGGAGCAGTACTTC.

The J gene is TRBJ2-1, the V gene TRBV18; unclear D gene. The CDR3 covers 15 residues. Trimming stripped 2 bases from V and 0 bases from J, with 8 bases between. Germline values: CDR1 KGHSH, CDR2 LQKENI. The CDR3 sequence: CASSPARSSYNEQFF. The CDR3 DNA is TGTGCCAGCTCACCAGCCAGGAGCTCCTACAATGAGCAGTTCTTC.

The V call is TRBV30, the J call TRBJ2-5; possibly TRBD1 for D (5 bases). The CDR3 length is 12 residues. Trimming cost V 7 bases and J 5 bases, with 14 bases left between them. The germline V gene encodes CDR1 GTSNPN and CDR2 SVGIG (reference sequence). The CDR3: CASGLPGETQYF. Here the CDR3 DNA reads TGTGCCTCCGGGCTCCCAGGGGAGACCCAGTACTTC.

The chain couples TRBV7-2 to TRBJ1-1, with 7 bases identical to TRBD1. This CDR3 is built from 15 residues. CDR1 and CDR2 (germline): SGHTA, FQGNSA. J was trimmed by 0 bases and V by 3 bases; bases with no gene match: 4. CDR3 nucleotide sequence: TGTGCCAGCAGCTTCAGGGGGAAGGTGAACACTGAAGCTTTCTTT. The encoded protein is CASSFRGKVNTEAFF.

The rearrangement joins TRBV7-7 to TRBJ2-7, with 8 bases fitting TRBD1. CDR3 length: 15 amino acids. V shed 4 bases and J 3 bases; nucleotides not matched to a gene: 8. Germline V CDR1 and CDR2: SSHAT, FNYEAQ (reference sequence). The CDR3 here is CASSSGTGGGYEQYF. Here the CDR3 DNA reads TGTGCCAGCAGCTCGGGGACAGGTGGGGGCTACGAGCAGTACTTC.

This chain uses TRBV20-1 with TRBJ2-1; 9 bases match TRBD2. Germline CDR1 DFQATT, CDR2 SNEGSKA (reference sequence). The trim removed 8 bases at V and 8 bases at J, leaving 4 bases unmatched. The CDR3 length is 11 residues. CDR3 amino acids: CSSAGGYEQFF. The DNA for the CDR3 is TGCAGTTCAGCGGGGGGTTATGAGCAGTTCTTC.

The rearrangement links TRBV9 to TRBJ2-5, with 12 positions matching TRBD2. Per germline, CDR1 SGDLS and CDR2 YYNGEE. CDR3 length: 17 amino acids. V shed 0 bases and J 4 bases; nucleotides not matched to a gene: 7. CDR3 sequence reads: CASSVATLAGGAETQYF. The CDR3 region has the DNA TGTGCCAGCAGCGTAGCTACCCTAGCGGGGGGGGCAGAGACCCAGTACTTC.

This sequence joins TRBV6-5 and TRBJ1-2; TRBD1 is a possible D gene (5 bases). Trimming cost V 5 bases and J 4 bases, with 17 bases left between them. The CDR3 sequence is 15 residues long. CDR1 and CDR2 from the germline V gene are MNHEY and SVGAGI. The CDR3 region has the DNA TGTGCCAGCAGTCCTGGATGGGGCAGTACCTATGGCTACACCTTC. It codes for CASSPGWGSTYGYTF.

The J gene is TRBJ2-3, the V gene TRBV25-1; a weak D match, TRBD1 (6 bases). CDR3 length: 16 amino acids. Looked up from germline, CDR1 is MGHDK and CDR2 is SYGVNS. V shed 1 base and J shed 0 bases, with 11 bases lying between them. The CDR3 region has the DNA TGTGCCAGCAGTGAATTGAGGGGGTTTAGCACAGATACGCAGTATTTT. This gives the protein CASSELRGFSTDTQYF.

In DNA, the CDR3 is TGTGCCAGCAGCTTAGGGGTAAGGGTCGCTGAAGCTTTCTTT. This gives the protein CASSLGVRVAEAFF. The chain joins TRBV7-2 to TRBJ1-1; D unresolved. Per the germline V gene, CDR1 is SGHTA and CDR2 is FQGNSA. V lost 1 base and J 6 bases, leaving 12 bases between the germline ends. This CDR3 is 14 amino acids long.

V gene TRBV6-6 combines with J gene TRBJ1-1, with D unclear. The CDR3 extends over 12 amino acids. Germline V gene sequence: CDR1 MNHNY, CDR2 SVGAGI (reference sequence). Trimming shortened V by 2 bases and J by 1 base, and 2 bases separated the two germline ends. Here the CDR3 reads CASSYPNTEAFF. The CDR3 DNA is TGTGCCAGCAGTTACCCGAACACTGAAGCTTTCTTT.